The 9 T cell receptor beta chains below were found in one sample sequenced in a study of shared clonotypes between healthy human individuals. Profiling relied on immunoSEQ multiplex PCR, and the TCRdb table lists in-frame clones only, not all of them. The sample holds around 2.1 million clones, around 95% seen once. Material for sequencing was naive CD4+ T cells sorted from blood. Sample subset: CD45RA+ positively selected. The receptors here all came from a man younger than 30 in good health.

This clone has only one observation. The chain combines TRBV7-2 with TRBJ2-3; 7 bases fit TRBD2. V was clipped by 1 base and J by 1 base; unmatched bases: 5. Germline CDR1 SGHTA, CDR2 FQGNSA. This CDR3 comprises 16 residues. The DNA of the CDR3 is TGTGCCAGCAGCTTAGGCGGCGGGAGTGGCACAGATACGCAGTATTTT. Translating gives CASSLGGGSGTDTQYF.

The genes are TRBV7-6 and TRBJ2-3, with 7 bases matching TRBD2. Germline trimming cut 1 base from V and 1 base from J; bases unmatched to any gene: 11. Germline V CDR1 and CDR2: SGHVS, FNYEAQ. CDR3 length: 18 residues. The CDR3 DNA is TGTGCCAGCAGCTTAGGGGTCTCGGGCGGGGGAGGCACAGATACGCAGTATTTT. It yields the protein CASSLGVSGGGGTDTQYF.

The V and J genes are TRBV12-5 and TRBJ2-1, with TRBD2 matching over 8 bases. Germline lookup yields CDR1 LGHNT and CDR2 FRNRAP. The CDR3 length is 12 residues. The ends lost 5 bases at V and 14 bases at J; junction bases unmatched: 8. The DNA for the CDR3 is TGTGCTAGTGGTCGGGGGGGCCAAACGAAGTTCTTC. Protein sequence: CASGRGGQTKFF. The variable domain in full, completed from reference TRBV12-5 and TRBJ2-1, reads DARVTQTPRHKVTEMGQEVTMRCQPILGHNTVFWYRQTMMQGLELLAYFRNRAPLDDSGMPKDRFSAEMPDATLATLKIQPSEPRDSAVYFCASGRGGQTKFFGPGTRLTVL.

The gene calls are TRBV11-2 and TRBJ1-1; D is unclear. The CDR3 loop spans 14 amino acids. The germline gives CDR1 SGHAT, CDR2 FQNNGV. V dropped 5 bases and J dropped 7 bases, with 17 bases sitting between them. The CDR3: CASSLSGVAFEAFF. The CDR3 nucleotides are TGTGCCAGCAGCCTGTCTGGCGTCGCTTTTGAAGCTTTCTTT.

This clone was seen a few times. The same CDR3 can be traced to other DNA sequences in this sample. The genes are TRBV5-1 and TRBJ1-2; D perhaps matches TRBD1 (6 bases). CDR3 size: 13 residues. Germline CDR1 reads SGHRS; CDR2 reads YFSETQ. V lost 0 bases and J 3 bases, leaving 6 bases between the germline ends. DNA of the CDR3: TGCGCCAGCAGCTTGGACAGGGACTATGGCTACACCTTC. This codes for CASSLDRDYGYTF.

V is TRBV25-1 and J is TRBJ1-1, with 8 bases identical to TRBD1. Germline V lookup: CDR1 MGHDK, CDR2 SYGVNS. The CDR3 has 15 residues. Trimming took 4 bases from V and 6 from J; bases not matched to a gene: 10. The chain's CDR3 is CASSVGQGCFPEAFF. The DNA for the CDR3 is TGTGCCAGCAGTGTCGGACAGGGCTGTTTCCCTGAAGCTTTCTTT. The whole variable domain, remainder taken from reference TRBV25-1 and TRBJ1-1, is EADIYQTPRYLVIGTGKKITLECSQTMGHDKMYWYQQDPGMELHLIHYSYGVNSTEKGDLSSESTVSRIRTEHFPLTLESARPSHTSQYLCASSVGQGCFPEAFFGQGTRLTVV.

This chain joins TRBV2 and TRBJ2-2; 8 bases are shared with TRBD1. From germline, CDR1 is SNHLY and CDR2 FYNNEI. V was pared by 2 bases and J by 1 base, with 9 bases of the junction left unmatched. The CDR3 has 18 residues. The CDR3 nucleotides are TGTGCCAGCAGTGAAACTGTCCCCGGGACAGGGAACACCGGGGAGCTGTTTTTT. Residues: CASSETVPGTGNTGELFF.

This chain connects TRBV5-1 to TRBJ2-1; no definite D call. Trimming removed 2 bases at V and 3 bases at J, with 9 bases between. CDR3 size: 14 residues. Per germline, CDR1 SGHRS and CDR2 YFSETQ. DNA of the CDR3: TGCGCCAGCAGCTTCCTAGTCGGCTACAATGAGCAGTTCTTC. Protein: CASSFLVGYNEQFF.

V gene TRBV6-1 combines with J gene TRBJ1-5, with D possibly TRBD1 on 6 matching bases. The CDR3 is 14 residues long. V dropped 7 bases and J dropped 7 bases, with 17 bases sitting between them. Germline values: CDR1 MNHNS, CDR2 SASEGT. The CDR3 DNA follows: TGTGCCAGCACAAAGCACAGGGTTGGCCAGCCCCAGCATTTT. It codes for CASTKHRVGQPQHF.